The 14 T cell receptor beta chains below all came from one sample that was sequenced in a study of blood T cell repertoires in COVID-19. Some clones are missing from TCRdb's copy, which holds only in-frame ones; the method was immunoSEQ multiplex PCR. The table records roughly 500,000 clones, approximately 89% of them present only once. The sequenced sample consisted of peripheral blood. The receptors stem from a man aged 18 to 29 with COVID-19, enrolled during active disease.

About this clone: Other nucleotide sequences in the sample specify the same CDR3. This chain links TRBV19 with TRBJ2-2, with D possibly TRBD1 on 5 matching bases. Germline values: CDR1 LNHDA, CDR2 SQIVND (reference sequence). V lost 4 bases to trimming and J lost 2 bases, with 8 bases between them. The CDR3 has 14 amino acids. DNA of the CDR3: TGTGCCAGTAGTAGACAGCCCAACACCGGGGAGCTGTTTTTT. This sequence encodes CASSRQPNTGELFF. Combining the CDR3 with reference TRBV19 and TRBJ2-2 gives the whole variable domain DGGITQSPKYLFRKEGQNVTLSCEQNLNHDAMYWYRQDPGQGLRLIYYSQIVNDFQKGDIAEGYSVSREKKESFPLTVTSAQKNPTAFYLCASSRQPNTGELFFGEGSRLTVL.

The chain links TRBV5-5 to TRBJ2-7, with a weak D call TRBD1 (6 bases). CDR3 length: 14 amino acids. V lost 3 bases and J 2 bases, leaving 12 bases between the germline ends. Per germline, CDR1 SGHKS and CDR2 YYEKEE (reference sequence). The CDR3 loop reads CASSYGDTTYEQYF. The CDR3 bases are TGTGCCAGCAGCTACGGGGACACAACCTACGAGCAGTACTTC.

V is TRBV7-2 and J is TRBJ1-2; perhaps TRBD1 as D (5 bases). Deletions cut 5 bases from V and 8 bases from J, with 18 bases between. The length of the CDR3 is 14 residues. Germline V gene lookup returns CDR1 SGHTA and CDR2 FQGNSA. This CDR3 is CASSRRVRQGGYTF. DNA of the CDR3: TGTGCCAGCAGCCGCCGGGTCAGGCAGGGCGGCTACACCTTC.

The chain has TRBV7-8 and TRBJ2-5; TRBD2 agrees at 9 bases. Germline assignment: CDR1 SGHVS and CDR2 FQNEAQ. The junction had 8 bases not matched to a gene; V was cut back by 2 bases and J by 4 bases. This CDR3 contains 16 residues. The CDR3 loop is CASSLSPAGGGETQYF. The CDR3 nucleotides are TGTGCCAGCAGCTTATCGCCAGCGGGAGGAGGAGAGACCCAGTACTTC.

The chain carries TRBV12-5 and TRBJ1-1, with a weak D call TRBD1 (5 bases). The germline V and J ends were trimmed by 7 bases and 5 bases, with 11 bases remaining between them. CDR1 is LGHNT, CDR2 FRNRAP, per germline. This CDR3 spans 12 amino acids. The CDR3 protein is CASAPGGTEAFF. CDR3 sequence (DNA): TGTGCTAGTGCCCCCGGGGGGACTGAAGCTTTCTTT.

The chain has TRBV7-3 and TRBJ2-1; TRBD1 agrees at 8 bases. The length of the CDR3 is 18 residues. Germline CDR1 SGHTA, CDR2 FQGTGA. Germline trimming cut 6 bases from V and 0 bases from J; bases unmatched to any gene: 13. The CDR3 DNA follows: TGTGCCAGCAGTTTGGTACCCACAGGGGGGAGCTCCTACAATGAGCAGTTCTTC. Its protein product is CASSLVPTGGSSYNEQFF.

The J gene is TRBJ2-2, the V gene TRBV6-5; D is ambiguous. This CDR3 contains 12 residues. V was trimmed by 2 bases and J by 7 bases, leaving 5 bases between them. Germline CDR1 MNHEY, CDR2 SVGAGI. The CDR3 DNA is TGTGCCAGCAGTTACGTCTACGGGGAGCTGTTTTTT. Protein product: CASSYVYGELFF.

The V gene is TRBV20-1, the J gene TRBJ2-5; the match to TRBD2 covers 7 bases. The germline V gene encodes CDR1 DFQATT and CDR2 SNEGSKA (reference sequence). The CDR3 contains 16 residues. The V segment lost 3 bases and the J segment 0 bases; nucleotides outside the gene matches: 10. CDR3 loop: CSASRGAGANQETQYF. CDR3 sequence (DNA): TGCAGTGCTAGTCGGGGTGCGGGAGCGAACCAAGAGACCCAGTACTTC.

The V and J genes are TRBV5-1 and TRBJ1-1; 9 bases fit TRBD1. CDR3 length: 14 residues. The germline V gene encodes CDR1 SGHRS and CDR2 YFSETQ. After removal of 7 bases from V and 0 bases from J, the junction contained 4 bases not matched to a gene. CDR3 residues: CASATGGMNTEAFF. CDR3 in DNA: TGCGCCAGCGCGACAGGGGGTATGAACACTGAAGCTTTCTTT.

Only one count was recorded for this clone. The chain combines TRBV7-6 with TRBJ2-3; 12 bases are a match to TRBD1. The CDR3 runs 15 residues. The germline CDR1 and CDR2 sequences are SGHVS and FNYEAQ. V shed 5 bases and J 6 bases; nucleotides not matched to a gene: 6. The CDR3 is CASSPGDRGRDTQYF. The CDR3 DNA follows: TGTGCCAGCAGCCCAGGGGACAGGGGGCGGGATACGCAGTATTTT.

This chain uses TRBV10-3 with TRBJ2-3, with 14 bases that match TRBD2. The CDR3 has 16 residues. The V gene end was trimmed by 3 bases and the J gene end by 4 bases; junction bases not matched to a gene: 3. Germline CDR1 is ENHRY and CDR2 is SYGVKD. The CDR3 DNA is TGTGCCATCAGTGACCCGGGACTAGCGGGGGCAGATACGCAGTATTTT. Protein sequence: CAISDPGLAGADTQYF.

The gene calls are TRBV6-5 and TRBJ2-7, with 9 bases matching TRBD2. CDR1 MNHEY and CDR2 SVGAGI come from the germline V gene. V shed 2 bases, J shed 7 bases, and the junction held 12 bases outside the gene matches. The CDR3 totals 16 residues. The CDR3 DNA is TGTGCCAGCAGTTACAACGCCCTAGCGGGATCGGGAGAGCAGTACTTC. Protein: CASSYNALAGSGEQYF.

This clone occurred a few times. The chain joins TRBV5-1 to TRBJ2-2; D not certain. Germline V gene lookup returns CDR1 SGHRS and CDR2 YFSETQ. The CDR3 contains 15 residues. V was cut by 0 bases and J by 2 bases, with 8 bases left in between. The CDR3 DNA reads as TGCGCCAGCAGCTTGGGCTACAGTAACACCGGGGAGCTGTTTTTT. This encodes CASSLGYSNTGELFF.

The rearrangement uses TRBV24-1 and TRBJ2-1; 8 positions match TRBD2. Germline-derived CDR1 and CDR2 are KGHDR and SFDVKD. With V trimmed by 1 base and J by 0 bases, 7 bases remained unmatched. CDR3 length equals 18 residues. The CDR3 region is CATSDLLAAPFSYNEQFF. The DNA for the CDR3 is TGTGCCACCAGTGATTTACTAGCGGCCCCCTTCTCCTACAATGAGCAGTTCTTC.